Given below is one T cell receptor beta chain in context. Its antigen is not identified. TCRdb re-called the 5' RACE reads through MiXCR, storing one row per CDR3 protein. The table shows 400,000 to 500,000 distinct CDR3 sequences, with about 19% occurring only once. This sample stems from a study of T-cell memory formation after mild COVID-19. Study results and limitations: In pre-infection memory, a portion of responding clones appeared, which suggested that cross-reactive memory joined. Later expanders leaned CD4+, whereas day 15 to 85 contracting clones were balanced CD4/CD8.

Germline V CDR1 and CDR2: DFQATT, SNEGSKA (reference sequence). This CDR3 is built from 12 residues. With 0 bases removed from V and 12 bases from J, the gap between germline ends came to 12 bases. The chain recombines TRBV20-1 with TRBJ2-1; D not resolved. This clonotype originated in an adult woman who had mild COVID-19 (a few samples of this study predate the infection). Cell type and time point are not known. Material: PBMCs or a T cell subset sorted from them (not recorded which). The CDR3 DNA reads TGCAGTGCTAGAGATGGCGGTGTCACGCAGTTCTTC. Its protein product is CSARDGGVTQFF.